This T cell receptor (beta chain) was found in a study of robustness of blood B and T cell sequencing (dated by TCRdb to 2016 to 2019). With respect to the entire study: The goal of the study was to figure out the amount of peripheral blood required to reliably characterize the TCRbeta and IgG repertoires of an individual. As technical replicates, two replicate TCRbeta cDNA libraries were prepared from one shared RNA pool derived from a single 10 ml draw. Each of the ten independently drawn blood samples had its TCRbeta and IgG repertoires measured.

The library came from PCR. Instrument on record: Illumina MiSeq. cDNA was synthesized with SMARTScribe reverse transcriptase and a 5' template-switch oligo that added a universal priming site. A 12-nucleotide random unique molecular identifier (UMI) was carried by the template-switch oligo, and each cDNA molecule was tagged with this UMI. During reverse transcription, TCRbeta transcripts were targeted by chain-specific reverse primers. Residual template-switch adapters were removed by uracil DNA glycosylase treatment, and cDNA was purified using a Qiagen MinElute kit. For the first PCR, around 23 cycles were run with KAPA HiFi HotStart ReadyMix and step-out primers, split across four 50 ul reactions. Products of the first-round PCR were gel-purified before additional amplification. Illumina Nextera adapters were attached in a second approximately 8-cycle PCR, after which libraries were purified and pooled. For each TCRbeta molecule, the UMI barcode was captured by a 50-nucleotide 5' read. Processing in the source paper ran as follows. Using the MIGEC toolkit, reads were grouped by UMI into consensus reads. Forward and reverse consensus reads were merged with PEAR to produce final reads. Identical UMI-sequence pairs found in more than one library were treated as cross-sample contamination and removed by a custom decontamination script. MIGMAP, a wrapper around IgBLAST, was used to carry out V(D)J assignment and CDR3 extraction. TCR clonotypes were defined by identical V gene, J gene and CDR3 amino acid sequence, and CDR1 and CDR2 were left unsequenced. TCRdb trimmed public reads at Q25 via fastp, called clones via MiXCR and kept in-frame beta chains. A single entry per CDR3 protein holds the most common genes and DNA from its merged rows. None of the V and J calls come from the authors' own analysis; TCRdb made them. The sample data list roughly 2,000 distinct CDR3 sequences, and 72% of these were observed just once. The biggest ten clones account for under 55% of the sample.

Trimming leaves V shorter by 4 bases and J shorter by 7 bases, with the junction holding 5 bases beyond the gene matches. The CDR3 spans 14 residues, from the cysteine through the phenylalanine. Of the read, only the CDR3 DNA is kept; its 42 bases are in frame from base 1. The germline V gene (reference sequence) provides CDR1 DFQATT and CDR2 SNEGSKA. Paper-wide results and their limitations: The 1,000 most abundant TCRbeta clonotypes from the pooled draws were detected in every single 10 ml sample. The TCRbeta rarefaction curves did not fully level off, which suggests under-sequencing or many low-abundance clonotypes. Because EDTA tubes had to be fractionated immediately, the use of EDTA tubes in multi-site collections was limited. Pooling tubes did not make the overlap of rare TCRbeta clonotypes any better, which implies that much larger blood volumes would be needed to capture those rare clonotypes. Between the technical replicate libraries, 94.8% of the top 10,000 TCRbeta clonotypes in one library were also present in the other library. Evidence of cross-contamination, likely caused by batch processing, was seen in one pair of TCRbeta libraries, and the UMI-sequence pairs shared between the two libraries were removed. Coverage of the top 10,000 TCRbeta clonotypes approached saturation when 3 or 4 tubes (roughly 29-45 ml blood) were combined.

TCRbeta repertoires were measured from mRNA instead of genomic DNA, an approach that captures expressed receptors. Buffy coat leukocytes were collected into Trizol, and RNA was extracted with the Direct-zol RNA MiniPrep Plus kit without cell sorting. EDTA blood tubes were spun right away at 4 degrees C to separate plasma, buffy coat and red blood cells. Notes on this clonotype: There is no known antigen for this receptor. No base-level quality is on record; no much larger clone is a single base apart.

This clonotype was sampled from a human donor in good health. Sequenced material: peripheral blood. The sequence links TRBV20-1 to TRBJ2-1; 12 of the junction bases match TRBD1. The sequenced DNA: TGCAGTGCTATTCCGGGACAGGGGGCGAATGAGCAGTTCTTC. It specifies CSAIPGQGANEQFF.